Listed here is a single T cell receptor (beta chain). Its antigen is unidentified. V gave up 7 bases and J gave up 3 bases, with 4 bases separating them. The CDR3 has 11 residues. CDR1 ENHRY and CDR2 SYGVKD come from the germline V gene. TCRdb processed the reads anew with MiXCR; each CDR3 protein has one entry. The table shows around 280,000 distinct CDR3 sequences, with 9.6% occurring only once. The source of the sample is a study of T cell repertoires in cytomegalovirus infection. Study information: Public TCR beta signatures marked donors with CMV infection and the matching HLA. General study points: Individuals carrying CMV plus the relevant HLA were identified by cumulative frequency of public TCR beta families. HLA-C-restricted, CMV-specific TCR beta clonotypes were dominant ex vivo.

The material sequenced was PBMCs. The rearrangement links TRBV10-3 to TRBJ2-1; D is unclear. This clonotype was sampled from a human donor in good health (CMV status not recorded). Some clones in this sample may be carry-over from other donors' samples. The CDR3 sequence is CAIMNYNEQFF. DNA of the CDR3: TGTGCCATCATGAACTACAATGAGCAGTTCTTC.